The 21 T cell receptor beta chains presented below share a single source sample, sequenced in a study of blood T cell repertoires in COVID-19. Using immunoSEQ multiplex PCR, the repertoire was profiled, and TCRdb retains in-frame clones only, with some absent. Seen here are 140,000 to 150,000 clones, roughly 90% observed once, and the top ten hold about 2.3%. Sequenced sample: peripheral blood. Every receptor here comes from a human donor in a cohort sampled during active COVID-19.

The chain has TRBV6-5 and TRBJ1-5, with 7 positions matching TRBD1. Trimming at V came to 6 bases and at J to 7 bases, leaving 6 bases not matched to a gene. Germline lookup yields CDR1 MNHEY and CDR2 SVGAGI. This CDR3 has 13 residues. CDR3 in amino acids: CASRTGVGQPQHF. The CDR3 nucleotides are TGTGCCAGCAGAACAGGGGTGGGGCAGCCCCAGCATTTT.

This clone was picked up one time. The gene calls are TRBV5-5 and TRBJ2-5, with D perhaps TRBD1 (6 bases). The V gene lost 4 bases and the J gene lost 3 bases, with 16 bases spanning the gap. Germline values: CDR1 SGHKS, CDR2 YYEKEE (reference sequence). CDR3 size: 15 residues. CDR3 residues: CASSPLSHREETQYF. In DNA form, the CDR3 reads TGTGCCAGCAGCCCCCTTTCTCACAGGGAAGAGACCCAGTACTTC.

This clone came up a few times. CDR3 sequence (DNA): TGTGCCAGCAGTTTCAACAGGGCCCGCTCTGAAGCTTTCTTT. It yields the protein CASSFNRARSEAFF. V and J are TRBV6-2 or TRBV6-3 and TRBJ1-1; a possible D gene is TRBD1 (6 bases). Trimming took 4 bases from V and 6 from J, leaving 15 bases between them. The CDR3 is made up of 14 amino acids. In germline, CDR1 is MNHEY, CDR2 SVGEGT.

The rearrangement links TRBV19 to TRBJ1-1; TRBD1 aligns across 12 bases. Germline V CDR1 and CDR2: LNHDA, SQIVND (reference sequence). The V and J ends lost 3 bases and 7 bases, in that order; junction bases with no gene match: 6. The CDR3 length is 15 residues. The CDR3 region has the DNA TGTGCCAGTAGTATCACTGGGACAGGGGGCATTGAAGCTTTCTTT. Amino acid sequence: CASSITGTGGIEAFF. The full variable domain, with the rest looked up from reference TRBV19 and TRBJ1-1, is DGGITQSPKYLFRKEGQNVTLSCEQNLNHDAMYWYRQDPGQGLRLIYYSQIVNDFQKGDIAEGYSVSREKKESFPLTVTSAQKNPTAFYLCASSITGTGGIEAFFGQGTRLTVV.

The J gene is TRBJ2-7, the V gene TRBV5-1; 8 nucleotides line up with TRBD1. The germline gives CDR1 SGHRS, CDR2 YFSETQ. V trimming: 2 bases; J trimming: 4 bases; junction bases outside the gene matches: 5. CDR3 length equals 14 residues. The CDR3 nucleotides are TGCGCCAGCAGCTTAGCAGGGGGCCAGTACGAGCAGTACTTC. Protein: CASSLAGGQYEQYF.

The chain couples TRBV15 to TRBJ2-7; 8 bases map to TRBD2. CDR3 size: 14 residues. V shed 1 base, J shed 3 bases, and the junction held 2 bases outside the gene matches. CDR1 and CDR2 (germline): LNHNV, YYDKDF (reference sequence). The CDR3 DNA reads as TGTGCCACCAGCAGAGTTAGCGGGGACTACGAGCAGTACTTC. The encoded protein is CATSRVSGDYEQYF.

V and J are TRBV6-1 and TRBJ2-7, with a tentative D call TRBD1 (6 bases). Germline assignment: CDR1 MNHNS and CDR2 SASEGT. V shed 3 bases and J shed 1 base, with 16 bases lying between them. This CDR3 comprises 16 residues. CDR3 loop: CASSDRPTTGSYEQYF. The CDR3 DNA reads as TGTGCCAGCAGTGACCGGCCGACGACAGGATCCTACGAGCAGTACTTC.

This chain links TRBV5-6 with TRBJ1-2; 7 nucleotides line up with TRBD1. Germline V lookup: CDR1 SGHDT, CDR2 YYEEEE. Trimming took 4 bases from V and 5 from J; bases not matched to a gene: 14. The CDR3 loop spans 16 amino acids. The CDR3 sequence: CASSRYPTGTAYGYTF. The CDR3 DNA reads TGTGCCAGCAGCCGCTACCCCACCGGGACAGCTTATGGCTACACCTTC.

The rearrangement links TRBV7-3 to TRBJ2-1, with 11 bases that match TRBD2. The junction had 7 bases not matched to a gene; V was cut back by 0 bases and J by 6 bases. The CDR3 runs to 17 residues. Germline-derived CDR1 and CDR2 are SGHTA and FQGTGA. The chain's CDR3 is CASSLTSPGLAVNEQFF. CDR3 DNA sequence: TGTGCCAGCAGCTTAACATCGCCGGGACTAGCGGTCAATGAGCAGTTCTTC.

V is TRBV27 and J is TRBJ2-1; the match to TRBD2 covers 7 bases. Trimming took 1 base from V and 9 from J; bases not matched to a gene: 3. CDR3 length: 13 residues. The V gene's germline CDR1 is MNHEY and CDR2 SMNVEV (reference sequence). The CDR3 loop is CASSLLGGVEQFF. As DNA, the CDR3 is TGTGCCAGCAGTTTATTGGGAGGGGTTGAGCAGTTCTTC.

The rearrangement uses TRBV2 and TRBJ2-7; no firm D call. In germline, CDR1 is SNHLY, CDR2 FYNNEI. The CDR3 runs 11 residues. The V end lost 6 bases, the J end lost 0 bases, and 3 bases lay between the germline ends. The CDR3 sequence: CASSFSYEQYF. In DNA form, the CDR3 reads TGTGCCAGCAGCTTCTCCTACGAGCAGTACTTC.

The table lists this clone with a count of one. This chain uses TRBV5-1 with TRBJ1-2; TRBD1 agrees at 9 bases. With 3 bases clipped from V and 5 bases from J, the junction kept 8 bases outside the gene matches. Germline V gene lookup returns CDR1 SGHRS and CDR2 YFSETQ. CDR3 length: 15 amino acids. This CDR3 is CASSSQGQGGYGYTF. The CDR3 DNA reads as TGCGCCAGCAGCTCCCAGGGACAGGGTGGATATGGCTACACCTTC.

This rearrangement joins TRBV5-6 to TRBJ1-1; TRBD1 agrees at 8 bases. The CDR3 sequence is 14 residues long. With 1 base clipped from V and 1 base from J, the junction kept 0 bases outside the gene matches. Germline-derived CDR1 and CDR2 are SGHDT and YYEEEE. The CDR3 nucleotides are TGTGCCAGCAGCTTGACAGGGGGGAACACTGAAGCTTTCTTT. The encoded protein is CASSLTGGNTEAFF. Filled out from reference TRBV5-6 and TRBJ1-1, the complete variable domain reads DAGVTQSPTHLIKTRGQQVTLRCSPKSGHDTVSWYQQALGQGPQFIFQYYEEEERQRGNFPDRFSGHQFPNYSSELNVNALLLGDSALYLCASSLTGGNTEAFFGQGTRLTVV.

This clone is a singleton in its sample. This chain connects TRBV24-1 to TRBJ2-2; TRBD1 matches at 7 bases. The CDR3 has 16 residues. V shed 3 bases, J shed 0 bases, and the junction held 3 bases outside the gene matches. The germline CDR1 and CDR2 sequences are KGHDR and SFDVKD. The CDR3 reads CATSDQGTANTGELFF. Written as DNA, the CDR3 is TGTGCCACCAGTGATCAAGGGACAGCGAACACCGGGGAGCTGTTTTTT.

This clone was detected a few times. The chain couples TRBV12-3 or TRBV12-4 to TRBJ1-2; 9 positions match TRBD1. The length of the CDR3 is 13 residues. With 5 bases clipped from V and 6 bases from J, the junction kept 4 bases outside the gene matches. The CDR3 is CASSRDREHGYTF. In DNA, the CDR3 is TGTGCCAGCAGTCGGGACAGGGAGCATGGCTACACCTTC.

The chain employs TRBV9 and TRBJ1-2, with 8 positions matching TRBD1. J gave up 4 bases and V 0 bases, and 8 bases lay outside the gene matches. Looked up from germline, CDR1 is SGDLS and CDR2 is YYNGEE. CDR3 length: 16 amino acids. The CDR3 protein is CASSVAGGQGLYGYTF. In DNA, the CDR3 is TGTGCCAGCAGCGTAGCTGGAGGACAGGGCCTCTATGGCTACACCTTC.

The chain has TRBV5-1 and TRBJ2-1; 14 bases match TRBD2. This CDR3 is built from 16 residues. Trimming took 2 bases from V and 6 from J; bases not matched to a gene: 4. Germline V gene sequence: CDR1 SGHRS, CDR2 YFSETQ. CDR3 nucleotide sequence: TGCGCCAGCAGCTTCCGACTAGCGGGAGGGCCCAATGAGCAGTTCTTC. Translation gives CASSFRLAGGPNEQFF.

The genes are TRBV27 and TRBJ2-7; TRBD2 might be the D (6 bases). CDR1 MNHEY and CDR2 SMNVEV come from the germline V gene (reference sequence). This CDR3 is built from 14 residues. V lost 0 bases, J lost 7 bases, and 13 bases lay in between. CDR3: CASSLSIGEVEQYF. Here the CDR3 DNA reads TGTGCCAGCAGTTTATCGATAGGGGAGGTGGAGCAGTACTTC.

The chain links TRBV7-2 to TRBJ2-1; 8 nucleotides match TRBD1. The CDR3 is made up of 18 amino acids. V lost 4 bases, J lost 0 bases, and 11 bases stayed unmatched. Germline CDR1 SGHTA, CDR2 FQGNSA. The CDR3 sequence: CASSSVGAGGASYNEQFF. The CDR3, as DNA: TGTGCCAGCAGCTCCGTGGGGGCAGGGGGCGCCTCCTACAATGAGCAGTTCTTC.

The chain has TRBV15 and TRBJ2-7, with no clear D. Germline V lookup: CDR1 LNHNV, CDR2 YYDKDF (reference sequence). V dropped 0 bases and J dropped 5 bases, with 11 bases sitting between them. CDR3 size: 14 residues. The CDR3 here is CATSRDGRIHEQYF. The CDR3, as DNA: TGTGCCACCAGCAGAGATGGCAGGATTCACGAGCAGTACTTC.

The genes are TRBV11-3 and TRBJ2-1; 8 bases fit TRBD1. V lost 6 bases and J lost 1; bases outside the gene matches: 5. This CDR3 comprises 15 residues. Per the germline V gene, CDR1 is SGHNT and CDR2 is YENEEA. CDR3 loop: CASSSDRGSYNEQFF. Here the CDR3 DNA reads TGTGCCAGCAGTTCCGACAGGGGTTCCTACAATGAGCAGTTCTTC. The full variable domain, rest sourced from reference TRBV11-3 and TRBJ2-1, is EAGVVQSPRYKIIEKKQPVAFWCNPISGHNTLYWYLQNLGQGPELLIRYENEEAVDDSQLPKDRFSAERLKGVDSTLKIQPAELGDSAVYLCASSSDRGSYNEQFFGPGTRLTVL.